This T cell receptor (beta chain) was documented in a study of identifying expanded T cells in peripheral blood. General study points: Clone count variance between roughly 2-week samples rose with total template count. Technical replicates showed approximately 1.2 changed clones; two weeks about 16; four weeks 19.

Concerning this clone: Its target is unknown.

TCRdb keeps only in-frame clones here, not all; method: immunoSEQ multiplex PCR. The table includes 81,000 or so clones, roughly 84% detected once. The sequence came from a person between 18 and 75 years old in good health. The sequenced sample was blood.

CDR3 nucleotide sequence: TGTGCCAGCAGCTTAACGGCTGGAGGGGGCGAGACCCAGTACTTC. Its protein is CASSLTAGGGETQYF. The rearrangement links TRBV7-3 to TRBJ2-5; D perhaps matches TRBD1 (7 bases). The CDR3 contains 15 residues. V gave up 0 bases and J gave up 5 bases, with 13 bases separating them. The germline gives CDR1 SGHTA, CDR2 FQGTGA.